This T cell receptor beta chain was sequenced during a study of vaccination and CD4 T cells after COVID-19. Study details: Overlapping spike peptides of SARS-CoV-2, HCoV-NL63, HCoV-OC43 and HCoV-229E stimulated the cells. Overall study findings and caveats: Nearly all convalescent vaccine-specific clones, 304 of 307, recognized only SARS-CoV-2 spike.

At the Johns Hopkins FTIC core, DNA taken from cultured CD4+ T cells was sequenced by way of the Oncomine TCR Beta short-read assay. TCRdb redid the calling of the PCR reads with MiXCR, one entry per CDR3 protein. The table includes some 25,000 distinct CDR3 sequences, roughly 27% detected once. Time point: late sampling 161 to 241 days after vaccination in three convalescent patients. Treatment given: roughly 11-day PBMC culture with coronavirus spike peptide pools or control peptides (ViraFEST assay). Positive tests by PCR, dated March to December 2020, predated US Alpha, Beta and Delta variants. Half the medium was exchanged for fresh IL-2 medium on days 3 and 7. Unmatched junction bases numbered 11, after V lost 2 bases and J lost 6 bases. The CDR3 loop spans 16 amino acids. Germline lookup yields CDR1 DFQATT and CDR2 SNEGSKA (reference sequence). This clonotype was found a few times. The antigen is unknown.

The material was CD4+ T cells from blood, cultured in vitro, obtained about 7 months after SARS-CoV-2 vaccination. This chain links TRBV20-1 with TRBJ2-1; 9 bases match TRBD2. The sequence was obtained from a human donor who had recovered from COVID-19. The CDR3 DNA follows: TGCAGTGCTAGACCAAGACTAGCGGAGATACCCAATGAGCAGTTCTTC. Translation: CSARPRLAEIPNEQFF.